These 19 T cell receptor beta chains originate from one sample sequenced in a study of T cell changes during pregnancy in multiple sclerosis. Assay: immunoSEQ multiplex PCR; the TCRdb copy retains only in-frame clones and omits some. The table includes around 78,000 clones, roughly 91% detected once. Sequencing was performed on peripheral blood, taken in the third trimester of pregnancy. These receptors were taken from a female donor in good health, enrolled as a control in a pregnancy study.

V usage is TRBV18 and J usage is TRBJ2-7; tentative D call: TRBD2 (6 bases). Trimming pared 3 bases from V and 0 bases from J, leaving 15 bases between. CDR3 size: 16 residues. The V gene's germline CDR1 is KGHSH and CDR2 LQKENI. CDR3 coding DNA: TGTGCCAGCTCACCCAAGGTAGCGGCCAGCTCCTACGAGCAGTACTTC. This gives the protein CASSPKVAASSYEQYF.

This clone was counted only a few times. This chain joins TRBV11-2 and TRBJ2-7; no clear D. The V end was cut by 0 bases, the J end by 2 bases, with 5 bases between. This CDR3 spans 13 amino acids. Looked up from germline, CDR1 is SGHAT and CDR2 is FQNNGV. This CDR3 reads CASSLDRTYEQYF. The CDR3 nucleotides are TGTGCCAGCAGCTTAGACAGGACCTACGAGCAGTACTTC.

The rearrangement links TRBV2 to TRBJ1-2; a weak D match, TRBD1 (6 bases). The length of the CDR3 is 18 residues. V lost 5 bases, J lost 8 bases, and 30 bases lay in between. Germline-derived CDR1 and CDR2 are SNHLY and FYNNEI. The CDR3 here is CASSWETHRAKSPDGYTF. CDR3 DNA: TGTGCCAGCAGTTGGGAAACTCACAGGGCAAAATCACCCGACGGCTACACCTTC.

CDR3 DNA: TGTGCCACTCGATCCCCAGGGGGCTACGAGCAGTACTTC. As protein: CATRSPGGYEQYF. V usage is TRBV19 and J usage is TRBJ2-7, with 7 nucleotides matching TRBD1. The junction had 9 bases not matched to a gene; V was cut back by 10 bases and J by 3 bases. Germline V gene data show CDR1 as LNHDA and CDR2 as SQIVND (reference sequence). CDR3 length: 13 amino acids.

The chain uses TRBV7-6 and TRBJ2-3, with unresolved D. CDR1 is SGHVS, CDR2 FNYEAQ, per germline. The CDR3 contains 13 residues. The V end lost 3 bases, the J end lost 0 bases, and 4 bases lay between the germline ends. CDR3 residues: CASSFLSTDTQYF. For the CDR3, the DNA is TGTGCCAGCAGCTTCCTTAGCACAGATACGCAGTATTTT.

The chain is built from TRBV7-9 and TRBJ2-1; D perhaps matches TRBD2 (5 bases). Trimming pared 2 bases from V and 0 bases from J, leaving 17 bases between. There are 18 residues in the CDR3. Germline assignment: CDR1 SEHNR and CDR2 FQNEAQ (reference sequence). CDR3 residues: CASSLFLWRSSSYNEQFF. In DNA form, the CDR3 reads TGTGCCAGCAGCTTATTCCTCTGGAGGAGTAGCTCCTACAATGAGCAGTTCTTC.

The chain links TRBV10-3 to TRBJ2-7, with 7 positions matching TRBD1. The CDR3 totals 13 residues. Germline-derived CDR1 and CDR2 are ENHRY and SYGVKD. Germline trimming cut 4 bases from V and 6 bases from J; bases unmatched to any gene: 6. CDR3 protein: CAISGEGGVEQYF. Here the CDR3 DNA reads TGTGCCATCAGTGGAGAAGGGGGCGTCGAGCAGTACTTC.

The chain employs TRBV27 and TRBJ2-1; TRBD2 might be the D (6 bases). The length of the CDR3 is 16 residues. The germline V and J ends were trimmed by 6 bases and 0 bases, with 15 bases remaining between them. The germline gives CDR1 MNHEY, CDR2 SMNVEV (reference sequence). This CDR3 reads CASRQTSIRSYNEQFF. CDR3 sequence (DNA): TGTGCCAGCAGACAAACTAGCATCCGCTCCTACAATGAGCAGTTCTTC.

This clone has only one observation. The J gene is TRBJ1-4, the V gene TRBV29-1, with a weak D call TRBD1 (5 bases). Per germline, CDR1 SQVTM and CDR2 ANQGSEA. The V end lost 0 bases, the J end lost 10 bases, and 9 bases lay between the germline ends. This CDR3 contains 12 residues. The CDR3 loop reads CSVEEGEGKLFF. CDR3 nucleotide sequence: TGCAGCGTTGAAGAAGGGGAAGGAAAACTGTTTTTT.

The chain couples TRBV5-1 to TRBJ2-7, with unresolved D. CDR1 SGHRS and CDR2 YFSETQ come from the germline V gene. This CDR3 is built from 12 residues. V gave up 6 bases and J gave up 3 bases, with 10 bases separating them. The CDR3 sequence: CASIRVNYEQYF. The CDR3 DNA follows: TGCGCCAGCATAAGAGTTAACTACGAGCAGTACTTC.

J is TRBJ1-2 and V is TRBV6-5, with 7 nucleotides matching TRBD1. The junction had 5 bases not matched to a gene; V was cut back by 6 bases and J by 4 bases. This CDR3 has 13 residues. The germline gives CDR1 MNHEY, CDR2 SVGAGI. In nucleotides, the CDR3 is TGTGCCAGCAGGCGGACAGGCTTCTATGGCTACACCTTC. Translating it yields CASRRTGFYGYTF.

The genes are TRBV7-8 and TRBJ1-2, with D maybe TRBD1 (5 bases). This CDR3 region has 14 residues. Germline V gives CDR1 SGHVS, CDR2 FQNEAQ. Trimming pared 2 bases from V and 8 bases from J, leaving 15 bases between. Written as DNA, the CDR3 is TGTGCCAGCAGCTTAAGCCGGGGGAATCGAGGCTACACCTTC. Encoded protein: CASSLSRGNRGYTF.

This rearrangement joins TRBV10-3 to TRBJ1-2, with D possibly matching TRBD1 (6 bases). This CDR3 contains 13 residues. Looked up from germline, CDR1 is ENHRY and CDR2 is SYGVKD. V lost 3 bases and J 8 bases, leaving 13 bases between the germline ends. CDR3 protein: CAISEAQGPGYTF. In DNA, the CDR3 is TGTGCCATCAGTGAAGCACAGGGCCCCGGCTACACCTTC.

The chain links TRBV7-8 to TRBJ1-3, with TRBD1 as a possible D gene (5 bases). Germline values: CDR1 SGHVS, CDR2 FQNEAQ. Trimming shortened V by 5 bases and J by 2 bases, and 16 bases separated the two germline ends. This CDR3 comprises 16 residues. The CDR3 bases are TGTGCCAGCAGCCGAGGAGTAAGGACAACTGGAAACACCATATATTTT. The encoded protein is CASSRGVRTTGNTIYF. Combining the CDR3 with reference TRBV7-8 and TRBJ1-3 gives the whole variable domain GAGVSQSPRYKVAKRGQDVALRCDPISGHVSLFWYQQALGQGPEFLTYFQNEAQLDKSGLPSDRFFAERPEGSVSTLKIQRTQQEDSAVYLCASSRGVRTTGNTIYFGEGSWLTVV.

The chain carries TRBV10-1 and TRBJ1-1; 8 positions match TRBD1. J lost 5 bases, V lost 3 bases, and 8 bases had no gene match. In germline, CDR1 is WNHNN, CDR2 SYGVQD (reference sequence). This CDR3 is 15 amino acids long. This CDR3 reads CASSDQDRAVTEAFF. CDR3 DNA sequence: TGCGCCAGCAGTGACCAGGACAGGGCAGTGACTGAAGCTTTCTTT.

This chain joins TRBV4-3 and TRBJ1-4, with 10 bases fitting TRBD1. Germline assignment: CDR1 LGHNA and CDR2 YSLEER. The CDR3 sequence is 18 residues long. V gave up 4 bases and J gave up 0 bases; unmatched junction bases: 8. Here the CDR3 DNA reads TGCGCCAGCAGCCGACGGACAGGGGGATCCGCAACTAATGAAAAACTGTTTTTT. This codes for CASSRRTGGSATNEKLFF.

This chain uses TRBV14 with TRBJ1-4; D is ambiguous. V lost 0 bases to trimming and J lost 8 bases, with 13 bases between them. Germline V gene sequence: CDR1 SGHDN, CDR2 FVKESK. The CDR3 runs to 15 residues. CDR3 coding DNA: TGTGCCAGCAGCCAAGAGAGCGGTCCCGGGGAAAAACTGTTTTTT. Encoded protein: CASSQESGPGEKLFF.

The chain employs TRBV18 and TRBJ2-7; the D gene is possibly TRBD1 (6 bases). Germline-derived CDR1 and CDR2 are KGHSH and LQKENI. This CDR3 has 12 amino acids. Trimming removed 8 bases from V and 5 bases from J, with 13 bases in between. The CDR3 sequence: CASAYRVHEQYF. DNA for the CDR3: TGTGCCAGCGCCTACAGGGTCCACGAGCAGTACTTC.

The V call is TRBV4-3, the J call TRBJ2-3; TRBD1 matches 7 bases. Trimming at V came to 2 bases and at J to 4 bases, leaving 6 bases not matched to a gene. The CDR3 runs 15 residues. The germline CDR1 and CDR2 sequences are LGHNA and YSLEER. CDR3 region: CASSQKTGSADTQYF. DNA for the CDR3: TGCGCCAGCAGCCAAAAGACAGGGTCAGCAGATACGCAGTATTTT.